This T cell receptor beta chain came from a study of shared clonotypes between healthy human individuals. Study information: Participating donors consisted of two women and a few men aged 18 to 49.

In germline, CDR1 is SGHRS, CDR2 YFSETQ. Trimming removed 0 bases from V and 3 bases from J, with 9 bases in between. The CDR3 covers 15 residues. This clone was found once. Other DNA sequences from this sample encode an identical CDR3 as well. A CD45RA-negative memory subset and a CD45RA+ naive subset were separated from the CD4+ cells. At deep level, the assay was performed. Clones were sequenced by immunoSEQ multiplex PCR, and TCRdb holds only the in-frame ones, with some missing. Of roughly 1.4 million clones listed, approximately 98.5% are singletons. The rearrangement links TRBV5-1 to TRBJ2-2; tentative D call: TRBD1 (5 bases). The source is a man aged 30 to 45 in good health. The material sequenced was naive CD4+ T cells sorted from blood. The subset was: CD45RA+ positively selected. The CDR3 here is CASSLVRADTGELFF. In DNA, the CDR3 is TGCGCCAGCAGCTTGGTCAGGGCAGACACCGGGGAGCTGTTTTTT.